The clone carrying this TCR beta chain appeared many times. Its antigen remains unidentified. The CDR3 covers 14 residues. Per the germline V gene, CDR1 is LNHNV and CDR2 is YYDKDF (reference sequence). With 5 bases clipped from V and 8 bases from J, the junction kept 11 bases outside the gene matches. TCRdb called the reads again in MiXCR, with one record for every CDR3 protein. This table has about 250,000 distinct CDR3 sequences, approximately 15% appearing once. This record comes from a study of T cell repertoires in cytomegalovirus infection. Whole-study findings and limits: There were HLA-C-restricted CMV-specific TCR beta clonotypes dominating the ex vivo response.

The sequenced sample was CD8+ T cells from PBMCs. The chain couples TRBV15 to TRBJ1-2; 7 bases agree with TRBD1. The TCR comes from a human donor in good health (CMV status not recorded). Some clones in this sample may be carry-over from other donors' samples. The DNA of the CDR3 is TGTGCCACCAGCGGCCGAGACAGGGTCGAGGGCTACACCTTC. Translating gives CATSGRDRVEGYTF.